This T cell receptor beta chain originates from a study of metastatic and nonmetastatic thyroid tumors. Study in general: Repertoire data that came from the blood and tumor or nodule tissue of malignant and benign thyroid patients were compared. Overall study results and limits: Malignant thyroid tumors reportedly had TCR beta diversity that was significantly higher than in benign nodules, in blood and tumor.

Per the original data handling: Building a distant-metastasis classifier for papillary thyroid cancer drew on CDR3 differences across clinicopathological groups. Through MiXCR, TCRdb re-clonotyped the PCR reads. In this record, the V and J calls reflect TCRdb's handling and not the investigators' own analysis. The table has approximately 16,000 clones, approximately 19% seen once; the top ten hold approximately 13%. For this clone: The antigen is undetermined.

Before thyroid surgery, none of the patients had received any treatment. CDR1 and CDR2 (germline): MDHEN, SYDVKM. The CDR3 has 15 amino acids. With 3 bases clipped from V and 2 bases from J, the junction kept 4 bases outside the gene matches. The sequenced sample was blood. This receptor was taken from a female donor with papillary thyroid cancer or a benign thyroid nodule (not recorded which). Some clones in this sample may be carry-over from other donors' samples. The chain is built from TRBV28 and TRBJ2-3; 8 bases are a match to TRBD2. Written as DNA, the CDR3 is TGTGCCAGCAGTTTTGGTAGCGGGGTCACAGATACGCAGTATTTT. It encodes CASSFGSGVTDTQYF.